This T cell receptor (beta chain) stems from a study of T cell responses to AZD1222 COVID-19 vaccine. Findings and caveats of the study: The repertoires were collected only after the peak T cell response.

Produced via immunoSEQ multiplex PCR; TCRdb's table is partial and in-frame only. The sample carries more than 150,000 clones, 75% to 90% recorded once. The CDR3 has 12 amino acids. Germline CDR1 is MNHEY and CDR2 is SVGAGI. Deletions cut 5 bases from V and 7 bases from J, with 11 bases between. A remark on this clone: Its antigen remains unknown.

The material sequenced was peripheral blood, taken on day 0 of AZD1222 vaccination. The chain recombines TRBV6-5 with TRBJ1-2, with D perhaps TRBD1 (6 bases). The sequence was collected from an adult in good health. Here the CDR3 DNA reads TGTGCCAGCAGTATGGGGGGCTTTGGCTACACCTTC. Translation: CASSMGGFGYTF.